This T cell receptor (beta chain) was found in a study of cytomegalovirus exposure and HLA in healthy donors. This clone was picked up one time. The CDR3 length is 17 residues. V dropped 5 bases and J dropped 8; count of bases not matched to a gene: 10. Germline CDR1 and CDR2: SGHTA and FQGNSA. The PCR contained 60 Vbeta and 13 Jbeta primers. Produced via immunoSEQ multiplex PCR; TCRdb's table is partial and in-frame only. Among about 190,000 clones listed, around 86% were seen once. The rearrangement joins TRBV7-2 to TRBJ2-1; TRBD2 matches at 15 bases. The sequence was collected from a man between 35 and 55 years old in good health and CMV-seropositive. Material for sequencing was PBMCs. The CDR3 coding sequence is TGTGCCAGCAGCCTCACCGGACTAGCGGGGGGGCACGATGAGCAGTTCTTC. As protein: CASSLTGLAGGHDEQFF.